This is a list of T cell receptor beta chains from one sample in a study of neurological immune-mediated disorders. TCRdb reanalysed the 5' RACE reads using MiXCR and keeps one entry per CDR3 protein. The table records tens of thousands of distinct CDR3 sequences, roughly 13% of them present only once. Sequencing was carried out using PBMCs. These receptors were obtained from a woman aged 55-69 years with HTLV-1-associated myelopathy (HAM/TSP). Each CDR3 is given with its conserved first and last residue. The order of the fields is J gene, D gene, clone size, V gene, CDR3 DNA, CDR3 protein. A D gene is named only where the DNA matches it firmly. Size is stated for part of the rows, as once, few or many counts, or as a class when the clone is expanded.

>TRBJ2-2|NA|many|TRBV5-1
TGCGCCAGCATGGCGCTAGCTTCGAACACCGGGGAGCTGTTTTTT
CASMALASNTGELFF
>TRBJ2-1|TRBD2|many|TRBV20-1
TGCAGTGCTAACGGACTAGCGGGAGCTCGAGAGCAGTTCTTC
CSANGLAGAREQFF
>TRBJ2-5|NA|many|TRBV12-3/TRBV12-4
TGTGCCAGCAGTTTTTCACAGCAACAAGAGACCCAGTACTTC
CASSFSQQQETQYF
>TRBJ2-7|NA|many|TRBV10-1
TGCGCCAGCAGTGAGGGAGCCCGCTACGAGCAGTACTTC
CASSEGARYEQYF
>TRBJ2-3|TRBD1|many|TRBV10-3
TGTGCCATCAGGGGACAGGGGACGGATACGCAGTATTTT
CAIRGQGTDTQYF
>TRBJ1-1|NA|NA|TRBV12-3/TRBV12-4
TGTGCCAGCAGTCTAGGGGGGTCGGTTGAAGCTTTCTTT
CASSLGGSVEAFF
>TRBJ2-7|NA|many|TRBV28
TGTGCCAGCAGCCGCCGGGGCCAGGTTAACTACGAGCAGTACTTC
CASSRRGQVNYEQYF
>TRBJ1-5|NA|many|TRBV28
TGTGCCAGCAGTTTAGGTCAGCCCCAGCATTTT
CASSLGQPQHF
>TRBJ2-1|NA|NA|TRBV14
TGTGCCAGCAGCCAATTTGCTTCTCTGCTAGGTGAGCAGTTCTTC
CASSQFASLLGEQFF
>TRBJ2-1|TRBD2|NA|TRBV4-1
TGCGCCAGCAGCCAAGGGCTAGCGGGAGGCACGAAGGGTCCAAAGTCGAATGAGCAGTTCTTC
CASSQGLAGGTKGPKSNEQFF
>TRBJ2-3|TRBD1|many|TRBV7-2
TGTGCCAGCAGCTTGGGGACAGGGGGACCAGATACGCAGTATTTT
CASSLGTGGPDTQYF
>TRBJ2-1|NA|NA|TRBV20-1
TGCAGTGCCAAGATACCTGCGTACAATGAGCAGTTCTTC
CSAKIPAYNEQFF
>TRBJ2-5|NA|many|TRBV5-1
TGCGCCAGCAGCTTGGCCGGGGCAGGGGCCAGCCGGGAGACCCAGTACTTC
CASSLAGAGASRETQYF
>TRBJ2-3|TRBD2|many|TRBV29-1
TGCAGCGTAGAAATAGCGGGAGCTGCAGATACGCAGTATTTT
CSVEIAGAADTQYF
>TRBJ1-2|NA|many|TRBV2
TGTGCCAGCAGACAGTCCTATGGCTACACCTTC
CASRQSYGYTF
>TRBJ1-3|NA|many|TRBV28
TGTGCCAGCAGTTCGACAGGCTACTCTGGAAACACCATATATTTT
CASSSTGYSGNTIYF
>TRBJ2-2|NA|many|TRBV29-1
TGCAGCGTTGATAAAATGGGGGACACCGGGGAGCTGTTTTTT
CSVDKMGDTGELFF
>TRBJ1-5|NA|many|TRBV7-9
TGTGCCAGCAGCTTAGGGTCAGGGAGTTTGAGTAATCAGCCCCAGCATTTT
CASSLGSGSLSNQPQHF
>TRBJ2-1|NA|many|TRBV11-1
TGTGCCAGCAGCTTAGCCCCAGGGGTTGGCAATGAGCAGTTCTTC
CASSLAPGVGNEQFF
>TRBJ2-3|TRBD2|many|TRBV4-2
TGTGCCAGCAGCCAAGATCTTGCGACTAGCGGCACAGATACGCAGTATTTT
CASSQDLATSGTDTQYF
>TRBJ1-1|NA|many|TRBV28
TGTGCCAGCAATCCGGGGACTGAAGCTTTCTTT
CASNPGTEAFF
>TRBJ1-6|NA|medium-sized|TRBV28
TGTGCCAGCTCGGGCAGCTCCTATAATTCACCCCTCCACTTT
CASSGSSYNSPLHF
>TRBJ2-1|TRBD1|few|TRBV12-3/TRBV12-4
TGTGCCAGCAGTTACGGACAGGGTACCTACAATGAGCAGTTCTTC
CASSYGQGTYNEQFF
>TRBJ2-1|TRBD2|NA|TRBV19
TGTGCCAGTAGTGTGGGGGACTATCCTACCTACAATGAGCAGTTCTTC
CASSVGDYPTYNEQFF
>TRBJ2-5|NA|many|TRBV5-6
TGTGCCAGCAGCGACGGAGAGACCCAGTACTTC
CASSDGETQYF
>TRBJ2-5|TRBD2|NA|TRBV20-1
TGCAGTGCTTACCAGCCGGGACTAGCACAAGAGACCCAGTACTTC
CSAYQPGLAQETQYF
>TRBJ2-7|NA|many|TRBV5-1
TGCGCCAGCAGCAAGACAGGACCGGCGGTCCCCTACGAGCAGTACTTC
CASSKTGPAVPYEQYF
>TRBJ2-7|TRBD1|many|TRBV27
TGTGCCAGCAGTTTTGAGGGACAGGGTTTCTACGAGCAGTACTTC
CASSFEGQGFYEQYF
>TRBJ2-5|NA|many|TRBV12-3/TRBV12-4
TGTGCCAGCACAGGATCCAGGGGGGTAGAGACCCAGTACTTC
CASTGSRGVETQYF
>TRBJ2-1|TRBD2|many|TRBV29-1
TGCAGCGTTGACCTACTAGCGGGAGGGCCCTACAATGAGCAGTTCTTC
CSVDLLAGGPYNEQFF
>TRBJ2-5|TRBD2|many|TRBV4-1
TGCGCCAGCAGCCTAGAGAGGACTAGCGGGAGCGAGACCCAGTACTTC
CASSLERTSGSETQYF
>TRBJ1-6|NA|NA|TRBV12-3/TRBV12-4
TGTGCCAGCGGGCGGAGTAGATCACCCCTCCACTTT
CASGRSRSPLHF
>TRBJ1-1|TRBD1|NA|TRBV28
TGTGCCAGCAGTGGACAGGGGATCACTGAAGCTTTCTTT
CASSGQGITEAFF
>TRBJ2-7|TRBD1|many|TRBV29-1
TGCAGCGTTGAAGAAAGGACAGGGGCCGCCTACGAGCAGTACTTC
CSVEERTGAAYEQYF
>TRBJ2-2|NA|many|TRBV12-3/TRBV12-4
TGTGCCAGCAGTTCGGCAGGGGTGAGGGGGGAGCTGTTTTTT
CASSSAGVRGELFF
>TRBJ2-7|NA|many|TRBV7-4
TGTGCCAGCAGCTTTCAGGGCTACGAGCAGTACTTC
CASSFQGYEQYF
>TRBJ2-7|NA|many|TRBV7-2
TGTGCCAGCAGCTCCCCCGGGACAAGATTGTACGAGCAGTACTTC
CASSSPGTRLYEQYF
>TRBJ1-1|NA|many|TRBV5-1
TGCGCCAGCAGCTGGGGGGGGGACACTGAAGCTTTCTTT
CASSWGGDTEAFF
>TRBJ1-5|TRBD1|many|TRBV20-1
TGCAGTGCTTCTAAGGACAGGGGAGAAAATCAGCCCCAGCATTTT
CSASKDRGENQPQHF
>TRBJ2-1|TRBD1|many|TRBV5-1
TGCGCCAGCAGCTTTGCTACAGGGGATGAGCAGTTCTTC
CASSFATGDEQFF
>TRBJ2-5|NA|many|TRBV6-1
TGTGCCAGCAGTGGAGGGACCGAACGGGAGACCCAGTACTTC
CASSGGTERETQYF
>TRBJ2-7|NA|many|TRBV28
TGTGCCAGCAGTTTATTCAGGATATCCTACGAGCAGTACTTC
CASSLFRISYEQYF
>TRBJ2-1|NA|many|TRBV5-1
TGCGCCAGCAGCACTTGGACGCCCGCCAATGAGCAGTTCTTC
CASSTWTPANEQFF
>TRBJ1-2|NA|many|TRBV27
TGTGCCAGCAGCACCCTTGGGGGGCCGGGCTATGGCTACACCTTC
CASSTLGGPGYGYTF
>TRBJ2-3|NA|few|TRBV3-1
TGTGCCAGCAGCCAAGATAGGTTCCGGGACAACACAGATACGCAGTATTTT
CASSQDRFRDNTDTQYF
>TRBJ2-7|TRBD2|many|TRBV7-2
TGTGCCAGCAGCTTAGAGCTAGCGGGGTACGAGCAGTACTTC
CASSLELAGYEQYF
>TRBJ2-1|TRBD2|many|TRBV20-1
TGCAGTGCTCAGATCCCGACTAGCGGGAGGGCTGATGAGCAGTTCTTC
CSAQIPTSGRADEQFF
>TRBJ2-3|NA|many|TRBV11-2
TGTGCCAGCAGCTTAGGAGGGGCAGGAGATACGCAGTATTTT
CASSLGGAGDTQYF
>TRBJ2-2|TRBD1|many|TRBV7-9
TGTGCCAGCAGCTTAAAGGGACAGGGAGCGAACACCGGGGAGCTGTTTTTT
CASSLKGQGANTGELFF
>TRBJ2-5|NA|many|TRBV6-5
TGTGCCAGCAGTCCGAAAAAATGGGGGCGAGAGACCCAGTACTTC
CASSPKKWGRETQYF
>TRBJ2-1|NA|many|TRBV12-3/TRBV12-4
TGTGCCAGCAGAAAGGACTATCATGAGCAGTTCTTC
CASRKDYHEQFF
>TRBJ1-5|NA|many|TRBV5-8
TGTGCCAGCAGCTTGCGGGGAGGACAGCCGAATCAGCCCCAGCATTTT
CASSLRGGQPNQPQHF
>TRBJ2-7|NA|many|TRBV11-2
TGTGCCAGCAGCTCGAGCAGGGGAATTTCGTCCTACGAGCAGTACTTC
CASSSSRGISSYEQYF
>TRBJ2-5|TRBD2|many|TRBV5-4
TGTGCCTCCCGGACTAGCGGGATCGGGGAGACCCAGTACTTC
CASRTSGIGETQYF
>TRBJ2-5|TRBD2|medium-sized|TRBV20-1
TGCAGTGCCACCACCTTAGCGGGAGTAGCAGAGACCCAGTACTTC
CSATTLAGVAETQYF
>TRBJ2-5|NA|many|TRBV5-1
TGCGCCAGCGGGCGGGGACCGATACAAGAGACCCAGTACTTC
CASGRGPIQETQYF
>TRBJ1-6|NA|many|TRBV12-5
TGTGCTAGTGCGGCGAGATATAATTCACCCCTCCACTTT
CASAARYNSPLHF